This T cell receptor beta chain appears in the sequencing data of a study of T-cell memory formation after mild COVID-19. Across the whole study: Across donors, TCR clusters were largely donor specific. Whole-study results and caveats: Day 15 to 85 contractors were CD4/CD8 balanced; later expanders leaned CD4+. Some responding clones appeared in pre-infection memory, suggesting cross-reactive memory joined. Largely, contracting CD4+ clones fell within CM and EM, and contracting CD8+ clones within EMRA.

On this clonotype itself: The target antigen is unknown.

Germline CDR1 reads MGHRA; CDR2 reads YSYEKL. The CDR3 contains 15 residues. The V and J ends lost 0 bases and 5 bases, in that order; junction bases with no gene match: 6. Each CDR3 protein is one row after TCRdb ran MiXCR on the 5' RACE reads. This sample carries about half a million distinct CDR3 sequences, roughly 18% of them seen once, and the ten largest clones take more than 9%. The rearrangement joins TRBV4-1 to TRBJ1-2, with 7 positions matching TRBD1. Sequenced input: PBMCs or a T cell subset sorted from them (not recorded which). This TCR came from an adult woman who had mild COVID-19 (a few samples of this study predate the infection). Cell type and time point are not known. This chain's CDR3 is CASSQELTTGYGYTF. The CDR3 nucleotides read TGCGCCAGCAGCCAAGAACTCACGACAGGGTATGGCTACACCTTC.